This T cell receptor (beta chain) came from a study of cytomegalovirus exposure and HLA in healthy donors. Researchers ran the PCR with 60 Vbeta and 13 Jbeta primers. Profiling relied on immunoSEQ multiplex PCR, and the TCRdb table lists in-frame clones only, not all of them. This sample has 150,000 to 180,000 clones, with 60% to 85% found just once. CDR1 MNHEY and CDR2 SMNVEV come from the germline V gene (reference sequence). The trim removed 6 bases at V and 2 bases at J, leaving 12 bases unmatched. The CDR3 sequence is 16 residues long. This sequence joins TRBV27 and TRBJ2-7, with TRBD2 identical over 8 bases. This TCR derives from a woman aged 35 to 49 in good health and CMV-seronegative. The sequencing input was PBMCs. Here the CDR3 DNA reads TGTGCCAGCAGACCCCCGGCGGGAGGCCCCCCCTACGAGCAGTACTTC. Translation gives CASRPPAGGPPYEQYF.